The 32 T cell receptor beta chains given below trace back to one sample, sequenced in a study of cytomegalovirus exposure and HLA in healthy donors. Sequenced by immunoSEQ multiplex PCR; TCRdb stores in-frame clones only, minus some. The sample has 300,000 to 400,000 clones; 88% are singletons. Sequenced sample: PBMCs. All receptors derive from a man in his thirties or forties in good health and CMV-seronegative.

The chain links TRBV5-1 to TRBJ2-1; 8 bases match TRBD2. V was pared by 2 bases and J by 6 bases, with 7 bases of the junction left unmatched. Germline-derived CDR1 and CDR2 are SGHRS and YFSETQ. This CDR3 region has 15 residues. CDR3: CASSFESGGVNEQFF. CDR3 nucleotide sequence: TGCGCCAGCAGCTTCGAGAGCGGGGGCGTCAATGAGCAGTTCTTC.

Here the CDR3 DNA reads TGCGCCAGCTCTCTGACAGGCGACAATCAGCCCCAGCATTTT. Residues: CASSLTGDNQPQHF. V is TRBV5-1 and J is TRBJ1-5; a possible D gene is TRBD1 (6 bases). CDR1 and CDR2 (germline): SGHRS, YFSETQ. The CDR3 is 14 amino acids. V was shortened by 7 bases and J by 3 bases, with 14 bases between the two germline ends.

The chain couples TRBV12-5 to TRBJ2-7; TRBD1 might be the D (5 bases). V lost 0 bases and J 0 bases, leaving 9 bases between the germline ends. This CDR3 comprises 15 residues. Germline V lookup: CDR1 LGHNT, CDR2 FRNRAP. The CDR3 loop is CASGLVRQSSYEQYF. CDR3 bases: TGTGCTAGTGGTTTGGTACGACAGAGCTCCTACGAGCAGTACTTC.

The chain employs TRBV5-1 and TRBJ2-1, with D hard to call. V dropped 1 base and J dropped 4 bases, with 6 bases sitting between them. Per the germline V gene, CDR1 is SGHRS and CDR2 is YFSETQ. The CDR3 totals 13 residues. The CDR3: CASSLSGYNEQFF. In nucleotides, the CDR3 is TGCGCCAGCAGCTTGTCCGGGTACAATGAGCAGTTCTTC.

In regard to this clone: This sample also contains other DNA sequences that code for the same CDR3. V usage is TRBV15 and J usage is TRBJ2-4; 7 nucleotides agree with TRBD1. The V gene end was trimmed by 0 bases and the J gene end by 1 base; junction bases not matched to a gene: 0. The CDR3 runs to 15 residues. CDR1 and CDR2 (germline): LNHNV, YYDKDF (reference sequence). CDR3 in DNA: TGTGCCACCAGCAGAGACAGGGGGGCCAAAAACATTCAGTACTTC. This codes for CATSRDRGAKNIQYF.

CDR3 residues: CASRRRDSRQYF. CDR3 in DNA: TGCGCCAGCAGGCGCCGGGACTCCCGACAGTACTTC. J is TRBJ2-7 and V is TRBV10-1, with a weak D call TRBD2 (6 bases). Trimming took off 6 bases at V and 10 bases at J, with 16 bases between the two ends. CDR3 length: 12 amino acids. CDR1 is WNHNN and CDR2 is SYGVQD in the germline V gene (reference sequence).

The gene calls are TRBV6-6 and TRBJ1-1; no clear D. V dropped 6 bases and J dropped 0 bases, with 11 bases sitting between them. The CDR3 totals 14 residues. Germline V gives CDR1 MNHNY, CDR2 SVGAGI (reference sequence). CDR3 DNA sequence: TGTGCCAGCAGGACCGGAGAGTTGAACACTGAAGCTTTCTTT. This codes for CASRTGELNTEAFF.

This chain links TRBV9 with TRBJ1-2, with 11 bases aligning to TRBD1. The CDR3 runs to 15 residues. In germline, CDR1 is SGDLS, CDR2 YYNGEE. V trimming: 5 bases; J trimming: 4 bases; junction bases outside the gene matches: 7. The CDR3 nucleotides read TGTGCCAGCAGAGTCGGACAGGGGGCTGGCTATGGCTACACCTTC. Its translation is CASRVGQGAGYGYTF.

The rearrangement links TRBV4-2 to TRBJ1-1, with 9 bases lining up with TRBD1. Trimming at V came to 4 bases and at J to 10 bases, leaving 10 bases not matched to a gene. Germline assignment: CDR1 LGHNA and CDR2 YNFKEQ. The CDR3 runs to 14 residues. Here the CDR3 reads CASSLGQGMDTAFF. As DNA, the CDR3 is TGTGCCAGCAGCCTCGGACAGGGGATGGATACAGCTTTCTTT.

The chain carries TRBV5-1 and TRBJ2-3; 10 bases agree with TRBD1. The CDR3 extends over 15 amino acids. V gave up 5 bases and J gave up 4 bases; unmatched junction bases: 7. From germline, CDR1 is SGHRS and CDR2 YFSETQ. The CDR3 sequence: CASRSTGGRADTQYF. As DNA, the CDR3 is TGCGCCAGCAGGTCGACAGGGGGCCGAGCAGATACGCAGTATTTT.

This chain uses TRBV5-6 with TRBJ2-1, with 9 bases lining up with TRBD1. The trim removed 4 bases at V and 5 bases at J, leaving 7 bases unmatched. There are 15 residues in the CDR3. CDR1 and CDR2 from the germline V gene are SGHDT and YYEEEE. CDR3 in amino acids: CASSPGTGYNNEQFF. For the CDR3, the DNA is TGTGCCAGCAGCCCGGGGACAGGGTATAACAATGAGCAGTTCTTC. Full variable domain (rest looked up from reference TRBV5-6 and TRBJ2-1): DAGVTQSPTHLIKTRGQQVTLRCSPKSGHDTVSWYQQALGQGPQFIFQYYEEEERQRGNFPDRFSGHQFPNYSSELNVNALLLGDSALYLCASSPGTGYNNEQFFGPGTRLTVL.

This sequence joins TRBV6-5 and TRBJ1-4; D is perhaps TRBD1 (5 bases). Trimming pared 6 bases from V and 3 bases from J, leaving 14 bases between. CDR3 length equals 15 residues. Germline V CDR1 and CDR2: MNHEY, SVGAGI. For the CDR3, the DNA is TGTGCCAGCAGCTCCCGGGGGGGAGCTAATGAAAAACTGTTTTTT. This codes for CASSSRGGANEKLFF.

This chain joins TRBV6-5 and TRBJ2-1; tentative D call: TRBD2 (6 bases). CDR1 and CDR2 from the germline V gene are MNHEY and SVGAGI. There are 12 residues in the CDR3. V gave up 3 bases and J gave up 7 bases, with 7 bases separating them. The DNA for the CDR3 is TGTGCCAGCAGTTATGGGGGGAATGAGCAGTTCTTC. Encoded protein: CASSYGGNEQFF.

The gene calls are TRBV7-8 and TRBJ2-5; 11 bases match TRBD2. The CDR3 consists of 15 residues. Germline values: CDR1 SGHVS, CDR2 FQNEAQ. Trimming cost V 4 bases and J 3 bases; bases outside gene matches: 4. The DNA of the CDR3 is TGTGCCAGCAGCTCGATGGGACTAGCGGAAGAGACCCAGTACTTC. Translated, it gives CASSSMGLAEETQYF. The full variable domain, completed using reference TRBV7-8 and TRBJ2-5, is GAGVSQSPRYKVAKRGQDVALRCDPISGHVSLFWYQQALGQGPEFLTYFQNEAQLDKSGLPSDRFFAERPEGSVSTLKIQRTQQEDSAVYLCASSSMGLAEETQYFGPGTRLLVL.

This clone was seen more than once but under ten times. The rearrangement joins TRBV5-1 to TRBJ2-7; the match to TRBD1 covers 9 bases. Germline CDR1 SGHRS, CDR2 YFSETQ. This CDR3 is 16 amino acids long. The V gene end was trimmed by 4 bases and the J gene end by 4 bases; junction bases not matched to a gene: 12. DNA of the CDR3: TGCGCCAGCAGCATCGCCGGGACAGGGTTAGGTTACGAGCAGTACTTC. Encoded protein: CASSIAGTGLGYEQYF.

V usage is TRBV27 and J usage is TRBJ1-1; 9 bases are a match to TRBD1. CDR1 MNHEY and CDR2 SMNVEV come from the germline V gene (reference sequence). The CDR3 contains 14 residues. V lost 5 bases, J lost 4 bases, and 5 bases stayed unmatched. The CDR3 loop is CASSPGTGSTEAFF. CDR3 bases: TGTGCCAGCAGTCCCGGGACAGGGTCCACTGAAGCTTTCTTT.

This chain connects TRBV9 to TRBJ1-3; 11 bases fit TRBD1. The CDR3 extends over 18 amino acids. Germline CDR1 SGDLS, CDR2 YYNGEE. V lost 0 bases, J lost 0 bases, and 5 bases stayed unmatched. Here the CDR3 reads CASSVGGQGVISGNTIYF. CDR3 sequence (DNA): TGTGCCAGCAGCGTAGGGGGACAGGGGGTCATCTCTGGAAACACCATATATTTT.

J is TRBJ1-2 and V is TRBV29-1, with 9 positions matching TRBD1. V lost 3 bases, J lost 2 bases, and 7 bases stayed unmatched. The CDR3 has 15 amino acids. Germline loops: CDR1 SQVTM, CDR2 ANQGSEA. The CDR3 DNA reads TGCAGCGTTGAGGACAGGGGCCCGAAGAACTATGGCTACACCTTC. This codes for CSVEDRGPKNYGYTF.

This clone was found a few times. The chain uses TRBV6-1 and TRBJ1-2; TRBD1 matches 9 bases. The V and J ends lost 5 bases and 7 bases, in that order; junction bases with no gene match: 8. Per the germline V gene, CDR1 is MNHNS and CDR2 is SASEGT. The CDR3 covers 14 residues. The CDR3 sequence is CASSPGTGFSGYTF. DNA for the CDR3: TGTGCCAGCAGTCCCGGGACAGGGTTTTCTGGCTACACCTTC.

The chain couples TRBV7-9 to TRBJ1-1, with D unclear. This CDR3 has 15 residues. V dropped 5 bases and J dropped 1 base, with 14 bases sitting between them. Germline CDR1 SEHNR, CDR2 FQNEAQ (reference sequence). The CDR3 sequence is CASSPRGLTNTEAFF. Written as DNA, the CDR3 is TGTGCCAGCAGCCCCCGAGGGCTGACGAACACTGAAGCTTTCTTT.

This chain connects TRBV27 to TRBJ1-6; 7 nucleotides line up with TRBD1. From germline, CDR1 is MNHEY and CDR2 SMNVEV (reference sequence). This CDR3 contains 15 residues. The trim removed 7 bases at V and 6 bases at J, leaving 9 bases unmatched. The CDR3: CASTNRDRVNSPLHF. In DNA form, the CDR3 reads TGTGCCAGCACAAACCGGGACAGAGTTAATTCACCCCTCCACTTT.

The V and J genes are TRBV29-1 and TRBJ2-7, with 11 bases identical to TRBD1. The V gene's germline CDR1 is SQVTM and CDR2 ANQGSEA. The CDR3 has 13 amino acids. V was clipped by 3 bases and J by 5 bases; unmatched bases: 3. CDR3 region: CSVDRDRGNEQYF. The CDR3 DNA is TGCAGCGTTGATCGGGACAGGGGGAACGAGCAGTACTTC.

The count of this clone is one. The chain joins TRBV9 to TRBJ1-6, with TRBD1 identical over 7 bases. The CDR3 length is 15 residues. Per the germline V gene, CDR1 is SGDLS and CDR2 is YYNGEE. J was trimmed by 7 bases and V by 3 bases; bases with no gene match: 7. CDR3 DNA: TGTGCCAGCAGCGCATCCGGGACAGCGAATTCACCCCTCCACTTT. It specifies CASSASGTANSPLHF.

The CDR3 sequence is CASNPAGGEPYEQYF. The DNA of the CDR3 is TGTGCCAGCAACCCCGCGGGGGGTGAGCCCTACGAGCAGTACTTC. This chain connects TRBV11-2 to TRBJ2-7, with 8 positions matching TRBD2. The CDR3 runs to 15 residues. Germline CDR1 and CDR2: SGHAT and FQNNGV. V trimming: 7 bases; J trimming: 2 bases; junction bases outside the gene matches: 10.

In this sample, this clone turned up once. The rearrangement uses TRBV2 and TRBJ2-1; TRBD2 aligns across 7 bases. CDR3 length equals 13 residues. V gave up 6 bases and J gave up 7 bases; unmatched junction bases: 6. Germline V gene sequence: CDR1 SNHLY, CDR2 FYNNEI. This chain's CDR3 is CASRVYGGNEQFF. Written as DNA, the CDR3 is TGTGCCAGCAGGGTCTACGGGGGGAATGAGCAGTTCTTC.

This rearrangement joins TRBV7-9 to TRBJ2-5, with D possibly matching TRBD2 (6 bases). Germline CDR1 reads SEHNR; CDR2 reads FQNEAQ (reference sequence). Trimming stripped 5 bases from V and 7 bases from J, with 23 bases between. This CDR3 spans 16 amino acids. The CDR3 sequence is CASSDNLGTRRGTQYF. Written as DNA, the CDR3 is TGTGCCAGCAGCGACAACCTTGGGACCAGGCGGGGGACCCAGTACTTC.

The chain recombines TRBV5-6 with TRBJ1-2; D call uncertain. The CDR3 loop spans 16 amino acids. The V end was cut by 4 bases, the J end by 0 bases, with 16 bases between. Germline V gives CDR1 SGHDT, CDR2 YYEEEE. The CDR3 bases are TGTGCCAGCAGCCACCGCCCCGGCGGAACTAACTATGGCTACACCTTC. Encoded protein: CASSHRPGGTNYGYTF. The full variable domain, in which reference TRBV5-6 and TRBJ1-2 provide the parts outside the CDR3, is DAGVTQSPTHLIKTRGQQVTLRCSPKSGHDTVSWYQQALGQGPQFIFQYYEEEERQRGNFPDRFSGHQFPNYSSELNVNALLLGDSALYLCASSHRPGGTNYGYTFGSGTRLTVV.

CDR3 in DNA: TGTGCCAGCAGCTCCAGGGGATCCTACGAGCAGTACTTC. Translated, it gives CASSSRGSYEQYF. J is TRBJ2-7 and V is TRBV7-9; D might be TRBD1 (6 bases). The V gene's germline CDR1 is SEHNR and CDR2 FQNEAQ (reference sequence). This CDR3 has 13 residues. V was pared by 4 bases and J by 1 base, with 8 bases between.

The chain employs TRBV6-5 and TRBJ2-5; 11 nucleotides match TRBD2. V trimming: 6 bases; J trimming: 1 base; junction bases outside the gene matches: 1. Germline CDR1 reads MNHEY; CDR2 reads SVGAGI. The CDR3 runs 14 residues. The CDR3, as DNA: TGTGCCAGCAGACTAGCGGGGGTCCAAGAGACCCAGTACTTC. Protein: CASRLAGVQETQYF.

J is TRBJ2-5 and V is TRBV7-2; 10 bases line up with TRBD1. CDR1 is SGHTA, CDR2 FQGNSA, per germline. V dropped 5 bases and J dropped 4; count of bases not matched to a gene: 4. CDR3 length: 14 residues. CDR3 amino acids: CASSPDRGRETQYF. As DNA, the CDR3 is TGTGCCAGCAGCCCAGACAGGGGGCGAGAGACCCAGTACTTC.

This clone has just one count. The genes are TRBV15 and TRBJ2-5; weak D call: TRBD1 (6 bases). This CDR3 spans 15 amino acids. CDR1 LNHNV and CDR2 YYDKDF come from the germline V gene (reference sequence). Trimming stripped 5 bases from V and 4 bases from J, with 17 bases between. The CDR3 loop is CATSPYRRGRETQYF. The CDR3 nucleotides are TGTGCCACCAGCCCGTATCGAAGGGGGAGAGAGACCCAGTACTTC.

V gene TRBV5-1 combines with J gene TRBJ1-5; D gene unclear. Per germline, CDR1 SGHRS and CDR2 YFSETQ. This CDR3 contains 17 residues. Trimming left V 1 base short and J 0 bases short, with 14 bases between. The CDR3 is CASSLYATDYSNQPQHF. The CDR3, as DNA: TGCGCCAGCAGCTTGTATGCCACAGACTATAGCAATCAGCCCCAGCATTTT.